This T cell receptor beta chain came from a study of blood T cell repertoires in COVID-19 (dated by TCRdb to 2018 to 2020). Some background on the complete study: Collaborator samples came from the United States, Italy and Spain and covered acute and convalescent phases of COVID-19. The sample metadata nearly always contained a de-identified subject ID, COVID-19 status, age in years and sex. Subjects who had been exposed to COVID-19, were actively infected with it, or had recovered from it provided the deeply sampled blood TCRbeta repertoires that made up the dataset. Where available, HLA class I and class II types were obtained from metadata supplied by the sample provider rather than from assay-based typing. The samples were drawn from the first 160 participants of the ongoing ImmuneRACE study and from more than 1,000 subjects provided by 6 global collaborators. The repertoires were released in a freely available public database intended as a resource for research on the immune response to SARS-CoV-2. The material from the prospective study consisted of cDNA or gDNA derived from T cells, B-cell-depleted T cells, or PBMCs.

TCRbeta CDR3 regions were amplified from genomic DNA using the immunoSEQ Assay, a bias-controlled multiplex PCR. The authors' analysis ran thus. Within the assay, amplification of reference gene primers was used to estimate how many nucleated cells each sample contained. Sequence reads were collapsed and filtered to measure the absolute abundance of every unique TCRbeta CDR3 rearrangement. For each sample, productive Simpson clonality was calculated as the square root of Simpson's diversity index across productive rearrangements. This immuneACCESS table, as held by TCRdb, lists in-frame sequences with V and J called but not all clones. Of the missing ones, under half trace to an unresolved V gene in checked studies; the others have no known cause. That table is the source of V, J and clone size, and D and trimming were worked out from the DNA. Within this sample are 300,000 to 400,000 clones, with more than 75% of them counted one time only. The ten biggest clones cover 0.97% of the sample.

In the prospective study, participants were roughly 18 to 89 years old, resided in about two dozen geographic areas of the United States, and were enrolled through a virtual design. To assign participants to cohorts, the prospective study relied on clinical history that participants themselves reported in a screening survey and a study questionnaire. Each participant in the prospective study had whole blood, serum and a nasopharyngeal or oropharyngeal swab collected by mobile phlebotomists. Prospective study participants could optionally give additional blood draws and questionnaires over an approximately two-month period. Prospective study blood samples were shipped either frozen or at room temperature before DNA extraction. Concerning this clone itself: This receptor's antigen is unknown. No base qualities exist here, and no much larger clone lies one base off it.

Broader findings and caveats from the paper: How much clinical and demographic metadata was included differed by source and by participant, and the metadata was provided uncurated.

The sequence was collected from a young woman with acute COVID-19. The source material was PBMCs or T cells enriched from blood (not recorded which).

The CDR3 reads CAILNGGSYEQYF. The nucleotide sequence reads TGTGCCATACTAAACGGCGGTTCCTACGAGCAGTACTTC. This sequence uses TRBV7-9 and TRBJ2-7; the D gene assignment is ambiguous. In the germline V gene (reference sequence), CDR1 corresponds to SEHNR and CDR2 to FQNEAQ. V gives up 10 bases and J gives up 1 base, and the segment between their germline ends measures 14 bases. Inclusive of the bounding cysteine and phenylalanine, the CDR3 is 13 residues long. The entry retains the CDR3 DNA only, 39 bases that are in frame from base 1.